This T cell receptor (beta chain) was sequenced in a study of blood T cell repertoires in COVID-19. Assay used: immunoSEQ multiplex PCR; TCRdb lists only in-frame clones, some missing. The data show approximately 110,000 clones, approximately 85% seen once. Trimming removed 4 bases from V and 0 bases from J, with 13 bases in between. The CDR3 consists of 16 residues. The germline V gene encodes CDR1 MGHRA and CDR2 YSYEKL. Source material: peripheral blood. The receptor comes from a woman aged 55-70 years with COVID-19, enrolled during active disease. The rearrangement links TRBV4-1 to TRBJ2-1, with D possibly TRBD1 on 6 matching bases. The chain's CDR3 is CASSRSGTPSYNEQFF. The CDR3 DNA is TGCGCCAGCAGCCGGTCCGGGACACCCTCCTACAATGAGCAGTTCTTC.